This T cell receptor beta chain was retrieved from a study of Ad26.COV2.S vaccination and SARS-CoV-2 variants. Study-level background: Enrollment placed the donor in the COV1001 Ad26.COV2.S trial arm.

Treatment given: about 20 received Ad26.COV2.S at low or high dose, single or two shots; a few received placebo; per-sample allocation not given. All samples were drawn on day 63, counting from the first vaccine or placebo injection. Boston supplied an adult donor aged 18-55 years. This CDR3 is 14 amino acids long. Germline assignment: CDR1 MNHEY and CDR2 SVGAGI. Sequenced by immunoSEQ multiplex PCR; TCRdb stores in-frame clones only, minus some. The table lists about 400,000 clones, 80% to 90% of them singletons, with approximately 7.8% in the top ten. This sequence was found in a person aged 18 to 65 who received the Ad26.COV2.S COVID-19 vaccine or a placebo. This chain links TRBV6-5 with TRBJ2-2, with D uncertain. Sequenced material: peripheral blood, taken in a trial of Ad26.COV2.S vaccine versus placebo. The CDR3 nucleotides are TGTGCTCATACACCGCAGCGGAACACCGGGGAGCTGTTTTTT. This sequence encodes CAHTPQRNTGELFF.